The subject of this entry is one T cell receptor (beta chain). Which antigen it targets is not known. Base qualities were left out, and no much larger clone turns up one base away. These data are taken from a study of blood T cell repertoires in COVID-19 (dated by TCRdb to the early 2020s). Some background on the complete study: Collaborator samples came from the United States, Italy and Spain and covered acute and convalescent phases of COVID-19. Where available, HLA class I and class II types were taken from metadata supplied by the sample provider and were not determined by assay-based typing. A freely available public database, intended as a resource for researchers studying the immune response to SARS-CoV-2, is where the repertoires were released. Subjects who had been exposed to COVID-19, were actively infected with it, or had recovered from it provided the deeply sampled blood TCRbeta repertoires that made up the dataset. The material from the prospective study consisted of cDNA or gDNA derived from T cells, B-cell-depleted T cells, or PBMCs. The samples were drawn from two sources: the first 160 participants of the ongoing ImmuneRACE study, and 1,000 to 1,500 subjects contributed by 6 global collaborators. A de-identified subject ID, COVID-19 status, age in years and sex were almost always included in the sample metadata.

Trimming at the junction amounts to 4 bases on V and 5 bases on J, and the germline ends lie 16 bases apart. Reading the germline V gene gives CDR1 SGHRS and CDR2 YFSETQ. The CDR3 numbers 15 residues from cysteine through phenylalanine. The retained sequence is limited to the CDR3, 45 bases, with the frame set at the first base. TCRbeta CDR3 regions were amplified from genomic DNA by means of the immunoSEQ Assay, a bias-controlled multiplex PCR. In the paper's pipeline: The number of nucleated cells in each sample was estimated from the amplification of reference gene primers within the assay. Sequence reads were collapsed and filtered to measure the absolute abundance of every unique TCRbeta CDR3 rearrangement. Productive Simpson clonality was computed per sample as the square root of Simpson's diversity index over productive rearrangements. Imported from immuneACCESS, the table was reduced by TCRdb to in-frame sequences with V and J called. These copies leave out some clones; in studies compared against another copy, an unresolved V gene accounts for under half, and the cause of the remainder is not known. V and J calls and clone size are copied from that table; D and trimming were computed from the DNA. This sample is represented by approximately 90,000 clones; approximately 80% of them were singletons. The ten largest account for about 25% of the sample.

Each collaborating institution followed its own protocols to collect whole blood in K2EDTA tubes. For TCRbeta analysis, collaborators shipped samples as frozen whole blood, isolated PBMCs, or DNA extracted from either of those sample types. The full study reports these points: How much clinical and demographic metadata was included differed by source and by participant, and the metadata was provided uncurated.

The sequence joins TRBV5-1 to TRBJ2-1, with a weak D call of TRBD2 (6 bases match). Sequenced material: peripheral blood. The TCR sequence derives from a man in his 60s with acute or convalescent COVID-19. The DNA reads TGCGCCAGCAGCCCACGCCGGGAGTCGGACAATGAGCAGTTCTTC. This is translated as CASSPRRESDNEQFF.